This T cell receptor beta chain was identified during a study of blood T cell repertoires in COVID-19. The overall study: Samples of COVID-19 (acute and convalescent) were obtained from the United States, Italy and Spain. In each case, the material was cDNA or gDNA derived from T cells, B-cell-depleted T cells, or PBMCs.

V lost 0 bases and J lost 5, with 7 bases in between. CDR1 is KGHSH, CDR2 LQKENI, per germline. This CDR3 spans 13 amino acids. The authors' processing: Estimated nucleated cell counts came from reference gene primer amplification. The data were produced by immunoSEQ multiplex PCR, yet TCRdb's version contains in-frame clones alone and is incomplete. From that table come the V and J calls and clone size; the DNA was used to work out D and trimming. This repertoire shows about 220,000 clones, around four fifths found once; its top ten account for approximately 5.6%. Material for sequencing was peripheral blood. This sequence originates from a woman aged 70-85 years with COVID-19, enrolled during active disease. The V and J genes are TRBV18 and TRBJ2-5; no firm D call. The CDR3 nucleotides are TGTGCCAGCTCACCACCTTCCACTGAGACCCAGTACTTC. Protein product: CASSPPSTETQYF.